The T cell receptor beta chain under discussion was sequenced for a study of cytomegalovirus exposure and HLA in healthy donors. Germline CDR1 SGHDN, CDR2 FVKESK. The trim removed 5 bases at V and 0 bases at J, leaving 6 bases unmatched. The CDR3 runs 16 residues. General observations from the study: Excluded: some indistinguishable V segments such as TRBV6-2 and TRBV6-3.

About this clone itself: Its antigen is as yet unknown.

It was with 60 Vbeta and 13 Jbeta primers that the PCR ran. Repertoires were generated with immunoSEQ multiplex PCR, while TCRdb's copy carries only in-frame clones and drops some. This sample has 200,000 to 300,000 clones, with 70% to 90% found just once. This chain links TRBV14 with TRBJ2-7; 11 bases map to TRBD2. This sequence originates from a girl aged 2 to 9 in good health and CMV-seronegative. Sample: PBMCs. DNA for the CDR3: TGTGCCAGCAGCTCATTAGCGGGAGGGAGCTCCTACGAGCAGTACTTC. Translated, it gives CASSSLAGGSSYEQYF.